This TCR beta chain was obtained from a study of blood T cell repertoires in COVID-19. Generated by immunoSEQ multiplex PCR, the TCRdb table keeps only in-frame clones and is missing some. The sample comprises roughly 180,000 clones, roughly 79% of which are singletons, and approximately 11% rests with the top ten. This CDR3 spans 13 amino acids. The specimen sequenced was peripheral blood. The chain uses TRBV21-1 and TRBJ1-4; TRBD1, the table's D call, was not compared with the DNA. TRBV21-1 is tagged as a pseudogene. The sequence came from a woman aged 40 to 55 with COVID-19, enrolled during active disease. CDR3 in amino acids: CARDSTINEKLFF. As DNA, the CDR3 is TGTGCCAGGGACAGCACCATTAATGAAAAACTGTTTTTT.